Each of the 20 T cell receptor beta chains below was sequenced from the same sample in a study of neoadjuvant anti-PD-1 for oral cavity cancer. Sequencing used immunoSEQ multiplex PCR; TCRdb keeps in-frame clones, though not all of them. The sample lists 9,500 to 15,000 clones, 70% to 75% occurring once. Time point described: after neoadjuvant nivolumab, at surgical resection. Material: PBMCs, obtained after nivolumab (anti-PD-1) treatment. The source of these receptors is a person between 40 and 85 years old with oral cavity squamous cell carcinoma.

This clone was found once. The chain recombines TRBV5-5 with TRBJ1-3, with D unresolved. Trimming removed 0 bases from V and 1 base from J, with 11 bases in between. CDR3 size: 16 residues. Per germline, CDR1 SGHKS and CDR2 YYEKEE (reference sequence). The chain's CDR3 is CASSLATQDSGNTIYF. The CDR3 bases are TGTGCCAGCAGCTTGGCTACACAAGATTCTGGAAACACCATATATTTT.

The rearrangement uses TRBV5-1 and TRBJ2-1; possible D gene TRBD1, 5 bases. The germline gives CDR1 SGHRS, CDR2 YFSETQ. Trimming pared 3 bases from V and 0 bases from J, leaving 13 bases between. The CDR3 is 16 amino acids. CDR3 nucleotides: TGCGCCAGCAGCTCAGGGTCCCTTAGCTCCTACAATGAGCAGTTCTTC. Protein product: CASSSGSLSSYNEQFF.

CDR3 nucleotide sequence: TGTGCCAGTAGTACCGGGGACAATCGAAACACAGATACGCAGTATTTT. It is translated as CASSTGDNRNTDTQYF. The chain recombines TRBV19 with TRBJ2-3; possible D gene TRBD1, 6 bases. CDR3 size: 16 residues. V was clipped by 4 bases and J by 2 bases, with 16 bases between them. Germline V lookup: CDR1 LNHDA, CDR2 SQIVND (reference sequence).

V gene TRBV7-9 combines with J gene TRBJ2-7; the D is unclear. The CDR3 loop spans 15 amino acids. V was trimmed by 0 bases and J by 0 bases, leaving 9 bases between them. Looked up from germline, CDR1 is SEHNR and CDR2 is FQNEAQ (reference sequence). In DNA form, the CDR3 reads TGTGCCAGCAGCTTAGCACGAGCGAGCTCCTACGAGCAGTACTTC. It translates to CASSLARASSYEQYF.

V is TRBV29-1 and J is TRBJ2-7; 7 bases map to TRBD2. The germline CDR1 and CDR2 sequences are SQVTM and ANQGSEA. Trimming removed 3 bases from V and 2 bases from J; junction bases left unmatched: 4. There are 13 residues in the CDR3. CDR3 region: CSVDPSGTYEQYF. Written as DNA, the CDR3 is TGCAGCGTTGACCCGAGCGGGACCTACGAGCAGTACTTC.

The chain recombines TRBV5-4 with TRBJ2-1, with D uncertain. CDR1 and CDR2 (germline): SGHNT, YYREEE (reference sequence). Trimming pared 1 base from V and 7 bases from J, leaving 9 bases between. This CDR3 region has 13 residues. Here the CDR3 reads CASSLSGENEQFF. CDR3 in DNA: TGTGCCAGCAGCTTGAGTGGTGAGAATGAGCAGTTCTTC.

This clone is a singleton in its sample. V and J are TRBV6-1 and TRBJ1-2; D is unresolved. This CDR3 spans 16 amino acids. Germline V gives CDR1 MNHNS, CDR2 SASEGT. The V gene lost 0 bases and the J gene lost 6 bases, with 17 bases spanning the gap. The CDR3 region is CASSEALTLRSDGYTF. CDR3 nucleotides: TGTGCCAGCAGTGAAGCGTTAACCCTACGATCCGATGGCTACACCTTC.

The V gene is TRBV13, the J gene TRBJ2-5; tentative D call: TRBD1 (5 bases). The V gene's germline CDR1 is PRHDT and CDR2 FYEKMQ (reference sequence). This CDR3 has 16 residues. Trimming took 2 bases from V and 1 from J, leaving 14 bases between them. The CDR3 region is CASSLSAGWGQETQYF. Written as DNA, the CDR3 is TGTGCCAGCAGCTTATCTGCAGGGTGGGGCCAAGAGACCCAGTACTTC.

This clone turned up a few times. In DNA, the CDR3 is TGTGCCAGCAGCGAACATCACACCGGGGAGCTGTTTTTT. It is translated as CASSEHHTGELFF. This rearrangement joins TRBV6-5 to TRBJ2-2; D gene ambiguous. Trimming pared 6 bases from V and 3 bases from J, leaving 8 bases between. In germline, CDR1 is MNHEY, CDR2 SVGAGI. This CDR3 has 13 amino acids.

The chain carries TRBV5-1 and TRBJ2-7; D perhaps matches TRBD2 (7 bases). CDR1 and CDR2 (germline): SGHRS, YFSETQ. Between the trimmed V and J ends, which lost 4 bases and 2 bases, there was a span of 19 bases. This CDR3 is built from 16 residues. CDR3 in amino acids: CASSQGLAGAAYEQYF. CDR3 coding DNA: TGCGCCAGCAGCCAGGGGCTGGCGGGAGCGGCCTACGAGCAGTACTTC.

The sample holds a few counts of this clone. V is TRBV5-1 and J is TRBJ1-2, with a possible D match to TRBD1 (5 bases). Trimming took 2 bases from V and 4 from J, leaving 9 bases between them. Germline values: CDR1 SGHRS, CDR2 YFSETQ. This CDR3 has 13 residues. Written as DNA, the CDR3 is TGCGCCAGCAGCTTTGACAGAATCTATGGCTACACCTTC. It yields the protein CASSFDRIYGYTF.

The V gene is TRBV4-1, the J gene TRBJ2-6; a weak D match, TRBD1 (6 bases). Trimming removed 1 base from V and 0 bases from J, with 10 bases in between. This CDR3 has 17 residues. Germline V gives CDR1 MGHRA, CDR2 YSYEKL. The CDR3 reads CASSQGQVVSGANVLTF. DNA of the CDR3: TGCGCCAGCAGCCAAGGACAGGTCGTCTCTGGGGCCAACGTCCTGACTTTC.

The rearrangement links TRBV4-1 to TRBJ2-7; perhaps D is TRBD1 or TRBD2 (6 bases each). This CDR3 comprises 15 residues. Germline-derived CDR1 and CDR2 are MGHRA and YSYEKL. Trimming took 1 base from V and 2 from J, leaving 12 bases between them. The CDR3 sequence: CASSQAGAGPYEQYF. The CDR3 DNA sequence: TGCGCCAGCAGCCAAGCGGGGGCGGGTCCCTACGAGCAGTACTTC.

V gene TRBV27 combines with J gene TRBJ1-3, with D perhaps matching TRBD1 (5 bases). This CDR3 contains 15 residues. V gave up 1 base and J gave up 3 bases, with 10 bases separating them. Germline lookup yields CDR1 MNHEY and CDR2 SMNVEV (reference sequence). CDR3 region: CASSLWAGLGNTIYF. The CDR3 DNA reads TGTGCCAGCAGTTTATGGGCAGGGCTTGGAAACACCATATATTTT.

The J gene is TRBJ2-2, the V gene TRBV19, with 8 bases matching TRBD1. The CDR3 contains 13 residues. Germline loops: CDR1 LNHDA, CDR2 SQIVND (reference sequence). Trimming removed 6 bases from V and 6 bases from J; junction bases left unmatched: 3. For the CDR3, the DNA is TGTGCCAGTAGCTCCAGGGGGCCCGGGGAGCTGTTTTTT. Translating gives CASSSRGPGELFF.

V gene TRBV10-3 combines with J gene TRBJ1-5; the D gene is possibly TRBD1 (6 bases). The CDR3 is 14 residues long. Looked up from germline, CDR1 is ENHRY and CDR2 is SYGVKD. Trimming left V 2 bases short and J 4 bases short, with 9 bases between. In DNA, the CDR3 is TGTGCCATCAGTGAGACAGGGCAGAATCAGCCCCAGCATTTT. Protein sequence: CAISETGQNQPQHF.

The V and J genes are TRBV5-4 and TRBJ2-1; D might be TRBD2 (5 bases). The CDR3 length is 13 residues. Germline V gene lookup returns CDR1 SGHNT and CDR2 YYREEE (reference sequence). The V gene lost 4 bases and the J gene lost 6 bases, with 11 bases spanning the gap. CDR3 nucleotide sequence: TGTGCCAGCAGCGTAGAAGCGGTCAATGAGCAGTTCTTC. Residues: CASSVEAVNEQFF.

This sequence joins TRBV11-2 and TRBJ2-7; the match to TRBD2 covers 7 bases. Losses at the gene ends were 5 bases for V and 2 bases for J; bases not matched to a gene: 9. The CDR3 extends over 15 amino acids. Germline V gene lookup returns CDR1 SGHAT and CDR2 FQNNGV. The CDR3, as DNA: TGTGCCAGCAGCCCGAGTTCTAGCGGCGCCTACGAGCAGTACTTC. Encoded protein: CASSPSSSGAYEQYF.

J is TRBJ1-4 and V is TRBV7-9; tentatively, D is TRBD1 (6 bases). Germline assignment: CDR1 SEHNR and CDR2 FQNEAQ (reference sequence). The CDR3 loop spans 14 amino acids. The germline V and J ends were trimmed by 10 bases and 0 bases, with 12 bases remaining between them. The CDR3 spells CATPGGPTNEKLFF. The CDR3 DNA sequence: TGTGCCACCCCCGGGGGGCCAACTAATGAAAAACTGTTTTTT.

The genes are TRBV27 and TRBJ2-7, with D perhaps assigned TRBD1 or TRBD2 (5 bases each). This CDR3 comprises 13 residues. V was cut by 2 bases and J by 3 bases, with 8 bases left in between. Germline-derived CDR1 and CDR2 are MNHEY and SMNVEV (reference sequence). This chain's CDR3 is CASSLVGVYEQYF. The CDR3 region has the DNA TGTGCCAGCAGTTTAGTGGGGGTCTACGAGCAGTACTTC.